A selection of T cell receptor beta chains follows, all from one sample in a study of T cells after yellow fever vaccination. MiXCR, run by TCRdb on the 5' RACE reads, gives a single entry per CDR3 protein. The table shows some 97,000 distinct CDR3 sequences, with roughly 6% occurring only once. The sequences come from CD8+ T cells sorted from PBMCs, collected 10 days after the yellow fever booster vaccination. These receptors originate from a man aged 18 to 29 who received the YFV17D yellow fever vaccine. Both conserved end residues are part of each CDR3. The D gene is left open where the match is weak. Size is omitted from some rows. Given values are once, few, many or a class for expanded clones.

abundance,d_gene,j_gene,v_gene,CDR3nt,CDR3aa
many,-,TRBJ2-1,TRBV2,TGTGCCAGCCTAGCGCTAAACTCCTACAATGAGCAGTTCTTC,CASLALNSYNEQFF
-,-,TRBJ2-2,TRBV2,TGTGCCAGCAGTGAAATGGGAGGGGAGCTGTTTTTT,CASSEMGGELFF
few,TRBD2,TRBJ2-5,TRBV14,TGTGCCAGCAGCGAAGGGATTACTAGCGAAGAGACCCAGTACTTC,CASSEGITSEETQYF
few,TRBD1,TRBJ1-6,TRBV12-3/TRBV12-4,TGTGCCAGCAGCGACAGGGGGCCTTCACCCCTCCACTTT,CASSDRGPSPLHF
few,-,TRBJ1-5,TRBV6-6,TGTGCCAGCAGCCCCGTACGCCAGCCCCAGCATTTT,CASSPVRQPQHF
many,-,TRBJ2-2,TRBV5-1,TGCGCCAGCACGGAGTGGAGGGGCGTTGCCGGGGAGCTGTTTTTT,CASTEWRGVAGELFF
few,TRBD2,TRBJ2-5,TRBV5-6,TGTGCCAGCAGCGATGCGGGGGGACGGTACCAAGAGACCCAGTACTTC,CASSDAGGRYQETQYF
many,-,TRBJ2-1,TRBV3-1,TGTGCCAGCAGCCAAGTGACCGGAGAGAACTCGGGTGAGCAGTTCTTC,CASSQVTGENSGEQFF
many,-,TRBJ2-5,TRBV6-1,TGTGCCAGCAGTGAAGCAATCGGGCAGCAAGAGACCCAGTACTTC,CASSEAIGQQETQYF
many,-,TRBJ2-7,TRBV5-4,TGTGCCAGCAGCATGGGGCCGACCTACGAGCAGTACTTC,CASSMGPTYEQYF
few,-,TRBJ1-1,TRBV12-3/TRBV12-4,TGTGCCAGCAGATCGACCGAAATGAACACTGAAGCTTTCTTT,CASRSTEMNTEAFF
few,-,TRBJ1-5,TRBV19,TGTGCCAGTAGTATAGGGGATAGCAATCAGCCCCAGCATTTT,CASSIGDSNQPQHF
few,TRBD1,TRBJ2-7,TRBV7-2,TGTGCCAGCAGCTCGTGGCCCCTTGGGACAGGGGCCTACGAGCAGTACTTC,CASSSWPLGTGAYEQYF
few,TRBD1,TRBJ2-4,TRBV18,TGTGCCAGCTCACCCGTCGGGACAGGGGCTAGTAACATTCAGTACTTC,CASSPVGTGASNIQYF
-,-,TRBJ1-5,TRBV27,TGTGCCAGCAGTTTCTCCAGATCCAATCAGCCCCAGCATTTT,CASSFSRSNQPQHF
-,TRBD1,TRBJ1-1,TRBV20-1,TGCAGTGCCAACAGACAGGGGTTCGGCACTGAAGCTTTCTTT,CSANRQGFGTEAFF
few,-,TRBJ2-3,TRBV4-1,TGCGCCAGCAGCCAAGATGGGGCTAATAGGAGTTTT,CASSQDGANRSF
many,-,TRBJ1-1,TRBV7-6,TGTGCCAGCAGCTTGGTGGGGAGGGGCACGGGCACTGAAGCTTTCTTT,CASSLVGRGTGTEAFF
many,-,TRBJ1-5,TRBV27,TGTGCCAGCAGCCACGGACAAATGGGCCAGCCCCAGCATTTT,CASSHGQMGQPQHF
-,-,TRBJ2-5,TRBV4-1,TGCGCCAGCAGCCTATTGGAGGGCCCGGAGACCCAGTACTTC,CASSLLEGPETQYF
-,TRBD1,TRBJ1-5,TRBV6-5,TGTGCCAGCAGTCTACAGGGGAATAGCAATCAGCCCCAGCATTTT,CASSLQGNSNQPQHF
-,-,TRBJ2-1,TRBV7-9,TGTGCCAGCAGCTTACCGGGGGCGAACAATGAGCAGTTCTTC,CASSLPGANNEQFF